This TCR beta chain was recorded in a study of blood T cell repertoires in COVID-19 (dated by TCRdb to about 2020). About the investigation overall: Samples covering the acute and convalescent phases of COVID-19 were provided by collaborators in the United States, Italy and Spain. The prospective study material was composed of cDNA or gDNA derived from T cells, B-cell-depleted T cells, or PBMCs. Deeply sampled blood TCRbeta repertoires from subjects exposed to, actively infected with, or recovered from COVID-19 were included in the dataset. The repertoires were released in a freely available public database meant as a resource for research on the immune response to SARS-CoV-2. Samples came from the ongoing ImmuneRACE study (first 160 participants) plus 1,254 subjects from 6 global collaborators. Nearly every sample came with metadata listing a de-identified subject ID, COVID-19 status, age in years and sex. HLA class I and class II types, where available, came from metadata supplied by the sample provider rather than from assay-based typing. What the authors observed across the whole study: The quantity of clinical and demographic metadata differed by source and by participant and was supplied without curation.

V sheds 6 bases and J sheds 8 bases, leaving 13 bases between their ends. The germline V gene supplies CDR1 MDHEN and CDR2 SYDVKM. Its CDR3 holds 12 amino acids, cysteine through phenylalanine. Solely the CDR3 DNA is kept, with 36 bases framed from the first base. About this clone: This receptor's antigen is unknown. No clone much larger than this one lies a single base away; base qualities are absent.

Whole blood was collected in K2EDTA tubes by collaborating institutions according to the institutions' own protocols. For TCRbeta analysis, collaborator samples were shipped as frozen whole blood, as isolated PBMCs, or as DNA extracted from either sample type. TCRbeta CDR3 regions were amplified from genomic DNA using the immunoSEQ Assay, a bias-controlled multiplex PCR. In the paper's pipeline: Within the assay, amplification of reference gene primers was used to estimate how many nucleated cells each sample contained. To quantify the absolute abundance of each unique TCRbeta CDR3 rearrangement, sequence reads were collapsed and filtered. For each sample, productive Simpson clonality was calculated by taking the square root of Simpson's diversity index across productive rearrangements. TCRdb mirrors the immuneACCESS table, restricted to in-frame sequences. Some clones are absent from its copies; in checked studies, under half trace to an unresolved V gene, and the reason for the others is unknown. V and J calls and clone size follow that table, whereas D and trimming were derived from the DNA. A total of about 140,000 clones appear in this sample, roughly 91% of them only once. The ten largest clones capture about 3.2% of the sample.

Sequencing was done on a sample of peripheral blood. The receptor's source is a man aged 60-69 years with active or convalescent COVID-19. The receptor chain draws on TRBV28 and TRBJ1-1; TRBD1 could be the D gene, as 5 bases match. CDR3 region: CASREATGEAFF. The DNA is as follows: TGTGCCAGCAGAGAAGCTACAGGCGAAGCTTTCTTT.